A selection of T cell receptor beta chains follows, all from one sample in a study of OX40 agonist ivuxolimab in advanced cancers. Only in-frame clones appear in the TCRdb table, and some are missing; sequencing was by immunoSEQ multiplex PCR. The data contain more than 55,000 clones, around 82% of them singletons. Sequencing was performed on CD4+ or CD8+ T cells sorted from blood, taken in a trial of the OX40 agonist ivuxolimab. Receptor source: an adult with an advanced solid tumor such as melanoma, head and neck, liver or kidney cancer. Each CDR3 is given with its conserved first and last residue. A D gene is named only where the DNA matches it firmly. Expanded clones are given a class, and other clones once, few, many or no size at all.

>NA|NA|TRBJ1-5|TRBV6-5
CASSYSGQNQPQHF
TGTGCCAGCAGTTACTCCGGCCAGAATCAGCCCCAGCATTTT
>NA|NA|TRBJ1-4|TRBV7-8
CASSLYPGYEKLFF
TGTGCCAGCAGCTTATATCCGGGGTACGAAAAACTGTTTTTT
>NA|NA|TRBJ1-4|TRBV14
CASSRTRATNEKLFF
TGTGCCAGCAGCCGCACCAGGGCGACTAATGAAAAACTGTTTTTT
>NA|TRBD1|TRBJ1-1|TRBV28
CASSFSDRGKAEAFF
TGTGCCAGCAGTTTCTCAGACAGGGGGAAAGCTGAAGCTTTCTTT
>NA|TRBD2|TRBJ2-5|TRBV7-2
CASSLARTGGQETQYF
TGTGCCAGCAGCTTAGCGAGGACGGGGGGTCAAGAGACCCAGTACTTC
>few|TRBD1|TRBJ2-7|TRBV19
CASSYRGNEQYF
TGTGCCAGTAGTTACAGGGGGAACGAGCAGTACTTC
>NA|TRBD2|TRBJ2-5|TRBV7-2
CASSSGASGIQETQYF
TGTGCCAGCAGCTCCGGAGCTAGCGGGATACAAGAGACCCAGTACTTC
>NA|NA|TRBJ1-2|TRBV11-2
CASSPRGDLNYGYTF
TGTGCCAGCAGCCCCCGGGGGGACCTTAACTATGGCTACACCTTC
>NA|NA|TRBJ1-5|TRBV7-2
CASSDAYSNQPQHF
TGTGCCAGCAGCGATGCTTATAGCAATCAGCCCCAGCATTTT
>NA|NA|TRBJ1-3|TRBV19
CASTREGLSGNTIYF
TGTGCCAGTACCCGAGAGGGCCTCTCTGGAAACACCATATATTTT
>NA|NA|TRBJ1-6|TRBV5-4
CASRSPGDSPLHF
TGTGCCAGCAGATCCCCAGGGGATTCACCCCTCCACTTT
>NA|NA|TRBJ2-1|TRBV7-2
CASSLVSLLGNEQFF
TGTGCCAGCAGCTTAGTGTCTTTATTGGGGAATGAGCAGTTCTTC
>NA|NA|TRBJ1-6|TRBV27
CASRGNSPRSPLHF
TGTGCCAGCAGGGGAAACAGTCCCCGTTCACCCCTCCACTTT
>NA|TRBD2|TRBJ2-7|TRBV7-8
CASSLLVAGGPYEQYF
TGTGCCAGCAGCTTACTAGTAGCGGGAGGACCATACGAGCAGTACTTC
>NA|NA|TRBJ1-6|TRBV7-2
CASSPFLWSSPLHF
TGTGCCAGCAGCCCCTTTTTATGGAGTTCACCCCTCCACTTT
>once|NA|TRBJ2-7|TRBV7-2
CASSFSGYEQYF
TGTGCCAGCAGCTTTAGCGGCTACGAGCAGTACTTC
>NA|NA|TRBJ2-7|TRBV6-1
CASSEASVRYEQYF
TGTGCCAGCAGTGAAGCTAGCGTCAGGTACGAGCAGTACTTC